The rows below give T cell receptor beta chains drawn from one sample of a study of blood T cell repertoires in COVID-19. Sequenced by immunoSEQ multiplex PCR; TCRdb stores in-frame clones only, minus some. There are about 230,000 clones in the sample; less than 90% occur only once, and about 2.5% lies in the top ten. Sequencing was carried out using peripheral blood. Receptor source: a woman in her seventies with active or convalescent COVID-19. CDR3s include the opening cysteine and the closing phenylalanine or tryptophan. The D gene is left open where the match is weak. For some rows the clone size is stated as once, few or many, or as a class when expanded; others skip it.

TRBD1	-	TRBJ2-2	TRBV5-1	TGCGCCAGCATCACCGAACAGGGGAGCGGGGAGCTGTTTTTT	CASITEQGSGELFF
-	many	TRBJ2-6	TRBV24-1	TGTGCCACCAGTGCCCCTCAGGGTTCTGGGGCCAACGTCCTGACTTTC	CATSAPQGSGANVLTF
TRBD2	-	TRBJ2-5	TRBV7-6	TGTGCCAGCAGCTTCACTAGCGGGGTCGATCAAGAGACCCAGTACTTC	CASSFTSGVDQETQYF
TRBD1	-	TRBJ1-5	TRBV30	TGTGCCTGGAGTCGGACAGGTTATATGATGGGCAATCAGCCCCAGCATTTT	CAWSRTGYMMGNQPQHF
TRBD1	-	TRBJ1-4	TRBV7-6	TGTGCCAGCAGCTCGGGACAGGGGATAAACGAAAAACTGTTTTTT	CASSSGQGINEKLFF
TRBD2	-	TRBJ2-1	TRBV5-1	TGCGCCAGCAGCAAAGCGGGAGGGGCCTACAATGAGCAGTTCTTC	CASSKAGGAYNEQFF
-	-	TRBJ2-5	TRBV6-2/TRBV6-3	TGTGCCAGCAGTTACCGGGAAGAGACCCAGTACTTC	CASSYREETQYF
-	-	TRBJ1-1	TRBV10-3	TGTGCCATCAGTGATAGGGGCACTGAAGCTTTCTTT	CAISDRGTEAFF
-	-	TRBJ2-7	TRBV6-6	TGTGCCAGCAGTTACGCGGCCCGCTACGAGCAGTACTTC	CASSYAARYEQYF
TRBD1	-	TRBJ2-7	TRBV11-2	TGTGCCAGCAGCACGGACAGGGGATACGAGCAGTACTTC	CASSTDRGYEQYF
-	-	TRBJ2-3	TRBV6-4	TGTGCCAGCAGTACGGGGGACGGAGATACGCAGTATTTT	CASSTGDGDTQYF
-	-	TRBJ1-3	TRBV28	TGTGCCAGCAGTCCTGACGGGAGCTCTGGAAACACCATATATTTT	CASSPDGSSGNTIYF
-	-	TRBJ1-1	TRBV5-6	TGTGCCAGCAGCTTGGTACGGGAGGGGATGAACACTGAAGCTTTCTTT	CASSLVREGMNTEAFF
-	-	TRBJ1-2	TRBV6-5	TGTGCCAGCACTGGGGGCGCCGGCTATGGCTACACCTTC	CASTGGAGYGYTF
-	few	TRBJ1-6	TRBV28	TGTGCCAGCAGTCCCCCCCTCGGACAGTATTCTCCCCTCCACTTT	CASSPPLGQYSPLHF
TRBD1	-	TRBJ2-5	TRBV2	TGTGCCACCCTCCGGGACAGGGAAGAGACCCAGTACTTC	CATLRDREETQYF
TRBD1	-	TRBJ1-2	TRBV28	TGTGCCAGCAGTTCCAACAGGGGATTCAACTATGGCTACACCTTC	CASSSNRGFNYGYTF
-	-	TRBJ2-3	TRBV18	TGTGCCAGCTCACCACCCGGGGGAGGAGGCACAGATACGCAGTATTTT	CASSPPGGGGTDTQYF
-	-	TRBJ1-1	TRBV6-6	TGTGCCAGCAGTCGCCGTCGAGACAGTGAAGCTTTCTTT	CASSRRRDSEAFF
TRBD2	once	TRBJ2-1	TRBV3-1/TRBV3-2	TGTGCCAGCAGCCAAGTCATAGTATACCTAGCGGGGGGGCGCGATGAGCAGTTCTTC	CASSQVIVYLAGGRDEQFF
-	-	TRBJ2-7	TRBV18	TGTGCCAGCTCACAGGGGATGAACGAGCAGTACTTC	CASSQGMNEQYF
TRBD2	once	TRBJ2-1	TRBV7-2	TGTGCCAGCAGCTTAGGACTAGCGGGGGCCTCCTCCTACAATGAGCAGTTCTTC	CASSLGLAGASSYNEQFF
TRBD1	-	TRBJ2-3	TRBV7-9	TGTGCCAGCAGCCCCCGGGACAGGGATACAGATACGCAGTATTTT	CASSPRDRDTDTQYF
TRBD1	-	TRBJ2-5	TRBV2	TGTGCCAGCAGTGAAGCGCTTCAGGGGACAGACCAAGAGACCCAGTACTTC	CASSEALQGTDQETQYF